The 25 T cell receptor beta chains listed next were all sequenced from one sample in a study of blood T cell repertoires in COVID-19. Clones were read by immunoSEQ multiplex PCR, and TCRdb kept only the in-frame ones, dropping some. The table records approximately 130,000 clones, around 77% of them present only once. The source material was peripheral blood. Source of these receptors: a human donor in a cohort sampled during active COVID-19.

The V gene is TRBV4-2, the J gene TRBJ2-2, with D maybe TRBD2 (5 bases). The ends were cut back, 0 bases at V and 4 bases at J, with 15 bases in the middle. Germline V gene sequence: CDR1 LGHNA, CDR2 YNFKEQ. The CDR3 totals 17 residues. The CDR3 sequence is CASSQEVGRAITGELFF. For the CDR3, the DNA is TGTGCCAGCAGCCAAGAGGTCGGGCGGGCGATCACCGGGGAGCTGTTTTTT.

The DNA for the CDR3 is TGTGCCAGCAGTTTACAGCGTGGGCAGTACTTC. Amino acid sequence: CASSLQRGQYF. This chain links TRBV28 with TRBJ2-7; unclear D gene. The V end lost 2 bases, the J end lost 9 bases, and 8 bases lay between the germline ends. Per germline, CDR1 MDHEN and CDR2 SYDVKM. The CDR3 contains 11 residues.

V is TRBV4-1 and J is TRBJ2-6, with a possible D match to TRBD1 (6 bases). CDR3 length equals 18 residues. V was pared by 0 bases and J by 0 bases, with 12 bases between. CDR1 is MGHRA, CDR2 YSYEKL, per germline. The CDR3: CASSQEGTFASGANVLTF. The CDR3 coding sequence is TGCGCCAGCAGCCAAGAAGGGACATTTGCCTCTGGGGCCAACGTCCTGACTTTC.

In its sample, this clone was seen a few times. CDR3 DNA sequence: TGTGCCAGCAGTGAATGGGCCCACGAGCAGTACTTC. Its protein product is CASSEWAHEQYF. This chain connects TRBV2 to TRBJ2-7; D is ambiguous. Per germline, CDR1 SNHLY and CDR2 FYNNEI. V lost 2 bases to trimming and J lost 5 bases, with 7 bases between them. The CDR3 covers 12 residues.

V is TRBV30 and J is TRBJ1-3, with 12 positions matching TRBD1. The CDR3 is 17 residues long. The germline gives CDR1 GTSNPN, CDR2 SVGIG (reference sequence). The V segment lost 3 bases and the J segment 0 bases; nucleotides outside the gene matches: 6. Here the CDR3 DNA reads TGTGCCTGGAGGACCGGGACAGGGGGCTACTCTGGAAACACCATATATTTT. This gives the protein CAWRTGTGGYSGNTIYF.

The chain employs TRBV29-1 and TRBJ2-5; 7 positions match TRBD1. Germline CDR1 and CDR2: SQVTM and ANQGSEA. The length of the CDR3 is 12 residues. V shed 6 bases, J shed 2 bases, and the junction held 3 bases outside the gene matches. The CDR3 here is CSVRGLQETQYF. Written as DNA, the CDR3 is TGCAGCGTCAGGGGGTTACAAGAGACCCAGTACTTC.

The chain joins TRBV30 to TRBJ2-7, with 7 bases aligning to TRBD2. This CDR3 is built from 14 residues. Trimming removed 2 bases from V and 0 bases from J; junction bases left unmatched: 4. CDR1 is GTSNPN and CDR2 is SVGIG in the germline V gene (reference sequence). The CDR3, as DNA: TGTGCCTGGAGTAGGGAGGGGAGCTCCTACGAGCAGTACTTC. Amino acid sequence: CAWSREGSSYEQYF.

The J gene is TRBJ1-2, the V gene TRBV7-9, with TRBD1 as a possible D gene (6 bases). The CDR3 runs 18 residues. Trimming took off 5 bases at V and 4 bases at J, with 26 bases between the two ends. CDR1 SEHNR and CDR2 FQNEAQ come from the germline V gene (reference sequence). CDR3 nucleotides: TGTGCCAGCAGCCCGGGGGGCTATGGGGGTGGGTTCTTCTATGGCTACACCTTC. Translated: CASSPGGYGGGFFYGYTF.

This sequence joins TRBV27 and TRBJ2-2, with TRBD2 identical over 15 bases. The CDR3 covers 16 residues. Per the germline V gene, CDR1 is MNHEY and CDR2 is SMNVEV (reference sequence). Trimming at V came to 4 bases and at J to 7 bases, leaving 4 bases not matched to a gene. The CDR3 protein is CASSWTSGGAGGELFF. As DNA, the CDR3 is TGTGCCAGCAGTTGGACTAGCGGGGGGGCCGGCGGGGAGCTGTTTTTT.

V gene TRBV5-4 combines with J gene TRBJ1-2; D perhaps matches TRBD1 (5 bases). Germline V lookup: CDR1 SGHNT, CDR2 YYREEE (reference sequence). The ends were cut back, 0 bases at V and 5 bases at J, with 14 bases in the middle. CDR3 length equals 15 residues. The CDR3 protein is CASSLGGALPYGYTF. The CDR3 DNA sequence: TGTGCCAGCAGCTTGGGGGGCGCTCTCCCGTATGGCTACACCTTC.

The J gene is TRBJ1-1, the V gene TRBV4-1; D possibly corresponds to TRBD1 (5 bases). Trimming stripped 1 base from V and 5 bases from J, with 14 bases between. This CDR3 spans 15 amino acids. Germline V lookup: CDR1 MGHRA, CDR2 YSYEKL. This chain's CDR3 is CASSQVVDQGTEAFF. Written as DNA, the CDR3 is TGCGCCAGCAGCCAAGTAGTGGACCAGGGAACTGAAGCTTTCTTT.

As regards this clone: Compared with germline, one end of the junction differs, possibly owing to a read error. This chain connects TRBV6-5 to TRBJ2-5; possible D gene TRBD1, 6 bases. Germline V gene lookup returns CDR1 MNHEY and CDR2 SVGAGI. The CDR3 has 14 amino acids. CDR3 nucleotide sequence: TGTGCCAGCATCCGAACAGGGCCTCAAGGGACCCAGTACTTC. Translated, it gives CASIRTGPQGTQYF.

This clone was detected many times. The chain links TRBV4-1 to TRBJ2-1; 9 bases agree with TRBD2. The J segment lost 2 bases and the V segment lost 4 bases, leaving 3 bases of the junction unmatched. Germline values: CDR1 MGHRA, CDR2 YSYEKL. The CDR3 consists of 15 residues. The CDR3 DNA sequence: TGCGCCAGCAGCCTAGCGGGGGTCCCCTACAATGAGCAGTTCTTC. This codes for CASSLAGVPYNEQFF.

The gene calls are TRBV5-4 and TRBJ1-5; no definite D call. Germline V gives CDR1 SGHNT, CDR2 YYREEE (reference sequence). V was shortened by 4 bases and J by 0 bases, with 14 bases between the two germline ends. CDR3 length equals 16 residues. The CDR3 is CASSPGGPFSNQPQHF. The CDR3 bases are TGTGCCAGCAGCCCCGGCGGGCCTTTTAGCAATCAGCCCCAGCATTTT.

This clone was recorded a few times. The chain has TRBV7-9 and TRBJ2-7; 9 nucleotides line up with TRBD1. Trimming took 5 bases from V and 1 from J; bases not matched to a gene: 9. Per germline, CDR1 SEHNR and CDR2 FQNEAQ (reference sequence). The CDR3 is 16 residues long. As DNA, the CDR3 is TGTGCCAGCAGCCCACGGACAGGGGCAGGGTCCTACGAGCAGTACTTC. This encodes CASSPRTGAGSYEQYF.

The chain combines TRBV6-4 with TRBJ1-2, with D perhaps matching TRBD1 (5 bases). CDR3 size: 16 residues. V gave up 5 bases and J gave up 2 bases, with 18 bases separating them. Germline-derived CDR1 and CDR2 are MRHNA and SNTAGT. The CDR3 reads CASSPKGQPGNYGYTF. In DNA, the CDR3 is TGTGCCAGCAGTCCGAAGGGGCAGCCAGGGAACTATGGCTACACCTTC.

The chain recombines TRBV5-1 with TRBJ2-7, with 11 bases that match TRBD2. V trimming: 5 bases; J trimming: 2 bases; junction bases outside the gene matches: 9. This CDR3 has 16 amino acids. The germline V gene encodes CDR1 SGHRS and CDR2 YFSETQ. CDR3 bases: TGCGCCAGCAGTTTGATACTAGCGGGGGTGACCTACGAGCAGTACTTC. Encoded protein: CASSLILAGVTYEQYF. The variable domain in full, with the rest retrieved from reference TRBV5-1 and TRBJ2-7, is KAGVTQTPRYLIKTRGQQVTLSCSPISGHRSVSWYQQTPGQGLQFLFEYFSETQRNKGNFPGRFSGRQFSNSRSEMNVSTLELGDSALYLCASSLILAGVTYEQYFGPGTRLTVT.

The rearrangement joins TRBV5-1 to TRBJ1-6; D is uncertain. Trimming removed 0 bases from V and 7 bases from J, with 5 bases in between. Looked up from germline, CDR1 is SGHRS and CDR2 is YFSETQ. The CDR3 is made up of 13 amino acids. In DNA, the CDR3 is TGCGCCAGCAGCTTGGCCGGGAATTCACCCCTCCACTTT. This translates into CASSLAGNSPLHF. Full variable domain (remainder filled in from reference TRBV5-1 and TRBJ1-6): KAGVTQTPRYLIKTRGQQVTLSCSPISGHRSVSWYQQTPGQGLQFLFEYFSETQRNKGNFPGRFSGRQFSNSRSEMNVSTLELGDSALYLCASSLAGNSPLHFGNGTRLTVT.

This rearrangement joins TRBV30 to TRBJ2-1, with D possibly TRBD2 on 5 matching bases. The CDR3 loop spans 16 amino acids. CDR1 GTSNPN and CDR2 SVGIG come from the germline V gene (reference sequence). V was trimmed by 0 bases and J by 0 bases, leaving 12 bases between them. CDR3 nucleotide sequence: TGTGCCTGGAGTGTACTCGGGAAGGGCTCCTACAATGAGCAGTTCTTC. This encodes CAWSVLGKGSYNEQFF.

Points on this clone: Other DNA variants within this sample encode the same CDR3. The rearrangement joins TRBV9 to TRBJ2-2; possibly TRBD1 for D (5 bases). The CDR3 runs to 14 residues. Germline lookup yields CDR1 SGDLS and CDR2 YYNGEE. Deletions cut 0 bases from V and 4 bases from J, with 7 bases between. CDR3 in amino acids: CASSVGGGTGELFF. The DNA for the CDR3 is TGTGCCAGCAGCGTAGGGGGCGGCACCGGGGAGCTGTTTTTT. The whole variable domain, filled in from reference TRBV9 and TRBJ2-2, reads DSGVTQTPKHLITATGQRVTLRCSPRSGDLSVYWYQQSLDQGLQFLIQYYNGEERAKGNILERFSAQQFPDLHSELNLSSLELGDSALYFCASSVGGGTGELFFGEGSRLTVL.

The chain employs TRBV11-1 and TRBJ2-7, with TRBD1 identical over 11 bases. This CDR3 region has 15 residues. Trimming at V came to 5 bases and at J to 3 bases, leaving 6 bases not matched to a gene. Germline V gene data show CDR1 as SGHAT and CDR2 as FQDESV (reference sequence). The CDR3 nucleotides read TGTGCCAGCAGCCCGGGACAGGGGGACAACTACGAGCAGTACTTC. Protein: CASSPGQGDNYEQYF.

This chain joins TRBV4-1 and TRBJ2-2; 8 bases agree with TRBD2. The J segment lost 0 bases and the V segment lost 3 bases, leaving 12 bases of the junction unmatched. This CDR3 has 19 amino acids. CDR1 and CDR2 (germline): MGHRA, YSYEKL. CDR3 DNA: TGCGCCAGCAGCCAGAGAGGGCTGAGCGGGGGACCGAACACCGGGGAGCTGTTTTTT. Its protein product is CASSQRGLSGGPNTGELFF.

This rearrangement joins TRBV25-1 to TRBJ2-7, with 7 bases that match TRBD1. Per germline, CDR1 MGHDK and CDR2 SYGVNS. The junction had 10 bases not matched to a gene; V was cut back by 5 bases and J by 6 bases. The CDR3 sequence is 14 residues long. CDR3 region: CASSRGGARGEQYF. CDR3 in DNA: TGTGCCAGCAGTCGAGGGGGCGCACGTGGCGAGCAGTACTTC.

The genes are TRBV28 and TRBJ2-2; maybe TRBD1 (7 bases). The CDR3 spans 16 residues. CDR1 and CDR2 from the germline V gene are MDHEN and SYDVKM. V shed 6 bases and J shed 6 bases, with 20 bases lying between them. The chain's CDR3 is CASRFDRERDSGELFF. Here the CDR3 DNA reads TGTGCCAGCAGGTTTGACAGGGAACGGGACTCCGGGGAGCTGTTTTTT.

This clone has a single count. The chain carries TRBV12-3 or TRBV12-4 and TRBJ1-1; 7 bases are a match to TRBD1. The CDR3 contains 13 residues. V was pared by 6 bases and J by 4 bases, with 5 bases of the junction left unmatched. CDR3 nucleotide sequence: TGTGCCAGCAGGCAGGGGGTATCCACTGAAGCTTTCTTT. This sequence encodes CASRQGVSTEAFF.